A single T cell receptor beta chain is shown here with its context. What this receptor recognizes is not known. The input lacks base qualities; no much larger clone sits a single base away. Every donor in the study was a healthy Caucasian. Library prep was done by 5' RACE. The instrument was an Illumina HiSeq 2000. Template switching added a universal primer binding site, and the final cDNA carried a unique molecular identifier that allowed TCR cDNA molecules to be counted accurately. Specific primers in the conserved constant-segment region were used to synthesize first-strand cDNA for TCR alpha and beta chains. Each cDNA library was double barcoded, with a SMART-Mk sample barcode plus Illumina barcodes, to control for contamination. TruSeq adapter sequences, together with Illumina sample barcodes, were added in two successive PCR steps. The Illumina HiSeq platform was used with custom primers to sequence TCR alpha and beta cDNA libraries. The source study handled its data this way. Unique molecular identifiers were extracted from raw reads with MiGEC, and CDR3 positions were determined with MiXCR. Recombination models were inferred per individual with the repgenHMM and IGoR tools using an EM algorithm. Shared clonotypes were analyzed with the tcR package in R, and sharing was normalized by the product of cloneset sizes. To study raw recombination free of thymic and clonal selection effects, out-of-frame nonproductive sequences were analyzed. TCRdb applied fastp at Q25 and MiXCR to the public reads, then kept only in-frame beta chains. Entries that share a CDR3 protein sequence are merged under the most common genes and DNA. TCRdb, not the original authors, processed these V and J calls. In this sample the table shows roughly 1.6 million distinct CDR3 sequences, about 30% of which occur a single time. Jointly, the top ten make up less than 0.35% of the sample.

Taken from cysteine to phenylalanine, the CDR3 has 13 residues. The CDR3 DNA has 39 bases and is translated from base 1. The V end gives up 5 bases and the J end 7 bases, leaving 6 bases in the junction not matched to a gene. According to the germline V gene (reference sequence), CDR1 reads LNHNV and CDR2 reads YYDKDF. This entry comes from a study of identical twins (dated by TCRdb to 2016 to 2018). Notes on the research overall: To test whether fetal clonotypes persist, the study used deep sequencing on TCR alpha and beta repertoires from monozygotic twins, unrelated adults of various ages, and cord blood. Replicate twin experiments were performed at different times using different library preparation protocols to rule out contamination. Study-wide conclusions, independent of this receptor: In beta out-of-frame sequences, excess twin sharing was weaker, because having fewer shared sequences lowered the signal-to-noise ratio. Abundant cord blood beta clonotypes had fewer insertions, young adult naive repertoires showed a similar but weaker trend, and memory repertoires showed no such trend. Compared with coincidental sharing between unrelated individuals, an excess of low generation-probability sequences was observed among out-of-frame TCR alpha sequences shared between twins. Invariant T cells such as MAIT and iNKT could partly confound zero-insertion analyses, although diverse VJ usage argued against such confounding for most clonotypes. Because the same donors could not be followed over many years, conclusions were based on cross-sectional statistical analysis. In monozygotic twins, out-of-frame TCR alpha sharing was systematically underestimated by recombination models, although the models agreed with sharing between unrelated individuals.

The sample comprised cord blood. This receptor was taken from a newborn girl in good health. The chain uses TRBV15 and TRBJ2-7, and 9 bases in between align with TRBD2. The DNA sequence reads TGTGCCACCAGCGGGGGACTAGCTGGAGAGCAGTACTTC. This codes for CATSGGLAGEQYF.